The count of the clone carrying this TCR beta chain is one. What it binds is unknown. V shed 4 bases and J shed 0 bases, with 4 bases lying between them. Germline lookup yields CDR1 MNHEY and CDR2 SVGAGI. CDR3 length equals 14 residues. Sequencing used immunoSEQ multiplex PCR; TCRdb keeps in-frame clones, though not all of them. The table lists a few million clones, more than 80% of them singletons. This entry is derived from a study of shared clonotypes between healthy human individuals. Turning to the study itself: Per-donor plates numbered three CD4 naive, three CD4 memory, two CD8 naive and one CD8 memory. Study-level points and caveats: Lower generation probabilities were found for non-shared clonotypes than for those shared by all four donors.

CD4+ cells underwent separation, giving CD45RA+ naive and CD45RA-negative memory subsets. Sequenced material: naive CD4+ T cells from PBMCs. The subset was: CD45RA+ positively selected. This clonotype was sampled from a man between 18 and 29 years old in good health. Some clones in this sample may be carry-over from other donors' samples. The gene calls are TRBV6-5 and TRBJ1-6; no definite D call. The chain's CDR3 is CASSWSSYNSPLHF. The CDR3 DNA reads TGTGCCAGCAGTTGGAGCTCCTATAATTCACCCCTCCACTTT.